This T cell receptor beta chain emerged from a study of blood T cell repertoires in COVID-19. Germline V gene lookup returns CDR1 SGHTA and CDR2 FQGNSA. Trimming took 1 base from V and 1 from J, leaving 7 bases between them. CDR3 length: 14 amino acids. This clone was seen a handful of times. Method: immunoSEQ multiplex PCR; TCRdb's copy keeps in-frame clones and lacks some. The sample holds some 250,000 clones, over 85% seen once. The rearrangement uses TRBV7-2 and TRBJ1-1; D ambiguous. This sequence originates from a woman aged 25 to 45 with acute COVID-19. What was sequenced was PBMCs or T cells enriched from blood (not recorded which). The CDR3 region has the DNA TGTGCCAGCAGCTTAGATTCCAAGAACACTGAAGCTTTCTTT. This codes for CASSLDSKNTEAFF.